These T cell receptor beta chains were read from a single sample in a study of blood T cell repertoires in COVID-19. Generated by immunoSEQ multiplex PCR, the TCRdb table keeps only in-frame clones and is missing some. The data hold around 310,000 clones, with about 88% observed a single time. Material: PBMCs or T cells enriched from blood (not recorded which). The receptors stem from a woman in her forties who had recovered from COVID-19. The CDR3 runs from the conserved cysteine through the conserved F or W. Fields, in order: V gene, J gene, clone size, D gene, CDR3 DNA, CDR3 protein. D genes are given only for firm matches. The size of a clone is reported for some rows only, either as once, few or many, or as a class for expanded clones.

V: TRBV27; J: TRBJ1-1; size: NA; D: NA; DNA: TGTGCCAGCAGTCTAGTGGCAGACACTGAAGCTTTCTTT; CDR3: CASSLVADTEAFF
V: TRBV3-1/TRBV3-2; J: TRBJ2-1; size: NA; D: TRBD1; DNA: TGTGCCAGCAGCTCCCCTCTGGACAGGAGGCGTCCCGATGAGCAGTTCTTC; CDR3: CASSSPLDRRRPDEQFF
V: TRBV28; J: TRBJ1-6; size: NA; D: NA; DNA: TGTGCCAGCAGTTCCCCCCAGGCAGCCGATTCACCCCTCCACTTT; CDR3: CASSSPQAADSPLHF
V: TRBV5-8; J: TRBJ2-5; size: NA; D: TRBD1; DNA: TGTGCCAGCAGCTGGACAGGGGCCAAAGAGACCCAGTACTTC; CDR3: CASSWTGAKETQYF
V: TRBV19; J: TRBJ2-2; size: few; D: TRBD2; DNA: TGTGCCAGTAGCACGACTAGCGGACTCACCGGGGAGCTGTTTTTT; CDR3: CASSTTSGLTGELFF
V: TRBV7-3; J: TRBJ2-5; size: NA; D: TRBD2; DNA: TGTGCCAGCAGCGGGACTAGCGGGGGGTCCCAGTACTTC; CDR3: CASSGTSGGSQYF
V: TRBV6-1; J: TRBJ2-3; size: medium-sized; D: TRBD2; DNA: TGTGCCAGCAGTGGGTTGGCGGGGGGGGCCGGGGATACGCAGTATTTT; CDR3: CASSGLAGGAGDTQYF
V: TRBV7-9; J: TRBJ2-7; size: NA; D: TRBD1; DNA: TGTGCCAGCAGCTTAGGTGACAGGGGGTCCTACGAGCAGTACTTC; CDR3: CASSLGDRGSYEQYF
V: TRBV11-3; J: TRBJ2-7; size: NA; D: TRBD1; DNA: TGTGCCAGCAGCTCCGGGACAGCTATGGGGGAGCAGTACTTC; CDR3: CASSSGTAMGEQYF
V: TRBV30; J: TRBJ1-2; size: NA; D: NA; DNA: TGTGCCTGGAGTAGGCAGGCGACCTTTGGCTACACCTTC; CDR3: CAWSRQATFGYTF
V: TRBV24-1; J: TRBJ2-4; size: NA; D: NA; DNA: TGTGCCACCAGTGACCCACGACAGGGAGGAAACATTCAGTACTTC; CDR3: CATSDPRQGGNIQYF
V: TRBV30; J: TRBJ1-6; size: NA; D: TRBD1; DNA: TGTGCCTGGGCCCTTGCCGGGACAGTTAATTCACCCCTCCACTTT; CDR3: CAWALAGTVNSPLHF
V: TRBV11-3; J: TRBJ2-2; size: NA; D: TRBD2; DNA: TGTGCCAGCAGCCCGGCTAGCGGGAGGGTCACCGGGGAGCTGTTTTTT; CDR3: CASSPASGRVTGELFF
V: TRBV29-1; J: TRBJ2-2; size: NA; D: TRBD2; DNA: TGCAGCGGTTCTCAGAGGCCGGGACTAGCGAGACACACCGGGGAGCTGTTTTTT; CDR3: CSGSQRPGLARHTGELFF
V: TRBV11-3; J: TRBJ1-3; size: few; D: TRBD1; DNA: TGTGCCAGCAGCTCGAGGACAGGGGGAAACACCATATATTTT; CDR3: CASSSRTGGNTIYF
V: TRBV15; J: TRBJ2-1; size: NA; D: NA; DNA: TGTGCCACCAGCAGAGAGTCAGCTAGCTCCTACAATGAGCAGTTCTTC; CDR3: CATSRESASSYNEQFF
V: TRBV7-2; J: TRBJ2-7; size: NA; D: NA; DNA: TGTGCCGGGGGCCTCACTAGTTTTGGGGAGCAGTACTTC; CDR3: CAGGLTSFGEQYF
V: TRBV7-9; J: TRBJ2-7; size: NA; D: NA; DNA: TGTGCCAGCAGCAAACCACTCTCCTACGAGCAGTACTTC; CDR3: CASSKPLSYEQYF
V: TRBV6-5; J: TRBJ2-7; size: NA; D: TRBD1; DNA: TGTGCCAGCAGCTCCCCCGGGGACAGACGGGAGTACTTC; CDR3: CASSSPGDRREYF
V: TRBV9; J: TRBJ2-1; size: NA; D: NA; DNA: TGTGCCAGCAGCGTAGGTCGGGACTCCGCCTCCGAGCAGTTCTTC; CDR3: CASSVGRDSASEQFF
V: TRBV11-2; J: TRBJ2-5; size: NA; D: NA; DNA: TGTGCCAGCAGCTTATTTAGGGGGGGCCAAGAGACCCAGTACTTC; CDR3: CASSLFRGGQETQYF
V: TRBV5-1; J: TRBJ2-5; size: NA; D: TRBD2; DNA: TGCGCCAGCAGCTTGGGACTAGCGGGGGCCGGGGAGACCCAGTACTTC; CDR3: CASSLGLAGAGETQYF
V: TRBV18; J: TRBJ1-4; size: NA; D: TRBD1; DNA: TGTGCCAGCTCACCCGACAGGGGCGGTGAAAAACTGTTTTTT; CDR3: CASSPDRGGEKLFF
V: TRBV2; J: TRBJ1-2; size: NA; D: NA; DNA: TGTGCCAGCAGTGTAAGACAGGTTCTTGGCTACACCTTC; CDR3: CASSVRQVLGYTF
V: TRBV5-1; J: TRBJ1-1; size: NA; D: NA; DNA: TGCGCCAGCATCTCGGCGGGGAACACTGAAGCTTTCTTT; CDR3: CASISAGNTEAFF
V: TRBV25-1; J: TRBJ2-3; size: NA; D: TRBD2; DNA: TGTGCCAGCAGTTCGCGGACTAGCGGGAAGGGTACGCAGTATTTT; CDR3: CASSSRTSGKGTQYF
V: TRBV27; J: TRBJ2-2; size: NA; D: TRBD2; DNA: TGTGCCAGCAGTTTATGGGTAGCGGGGGGGCTAACGGCCGGGGAGCTGTTTTTT; CDR3: CASSLWVAGGLTAGELFF